A single TCR beta chain is shown here with its context. The antigen remains undetermined. The entry originates in a study of beta chain features in type 1 diabetes. Study-wide context: When patients were set against healthy donors, age, gender and cell yields were similar. Study results and caveats: TCRB CDR3s from Type 1 diabetes patients were moderately but significantly shorter in all four CD4+ subsets. For type 1 diabetes patients, VDJ junctions showed fewer insertions and more deletions. In the patient group, naive, central memory and Treg TCRB repertoires seemed more alike than in the healthy donor group. Possible PCR preference for shorter templates applied equally to patients and controls.

The CDR3 is 14 residues long. The V segment lost 8 bases and the J segment 5 bases; nucleotides outside the gene matches: 11. Germline CDR1 is SQVTM and CDR2 is ANQGSEA. cDNA synthesis used the whole RNA isolate, giving expressed TCRB sequences. Generated by immunoSEQ multiplex PCR, the TCRdb table keeps only in-frame clones and is missing some. The sample has around 260,000 clones, over 20% seen once; the top ten hold about 0.027%. The sample comprised naive CD4+ T cells from blood. The V and J genes are TRBV29-1 and TRBJ2-3; 9 bases are shared with TRBD1. The receptor was isolated from a woman between 40 and 50 years old with type 1 diabetes. The CDR3 nucleotides are TGCAGCATCCCGGACAGGGGAAGTGGAGATACGCAGTATTTT. Amino acid sequence: CSIPDRGSGDTQYF.